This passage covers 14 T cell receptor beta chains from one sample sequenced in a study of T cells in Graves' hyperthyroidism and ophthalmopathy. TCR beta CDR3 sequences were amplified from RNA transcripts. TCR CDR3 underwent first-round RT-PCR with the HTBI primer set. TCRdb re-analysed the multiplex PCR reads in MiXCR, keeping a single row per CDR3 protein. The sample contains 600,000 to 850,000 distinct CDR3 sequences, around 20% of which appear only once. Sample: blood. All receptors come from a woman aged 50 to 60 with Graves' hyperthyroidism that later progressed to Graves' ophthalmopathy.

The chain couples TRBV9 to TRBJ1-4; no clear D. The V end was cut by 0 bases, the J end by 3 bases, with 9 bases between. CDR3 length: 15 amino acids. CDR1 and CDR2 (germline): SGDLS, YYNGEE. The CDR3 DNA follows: TGTGCCAGCAGCGTAGAGGCCCGGGCTAATGAAAAACTGTTTTTT. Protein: CASSVEARANEKLFF.

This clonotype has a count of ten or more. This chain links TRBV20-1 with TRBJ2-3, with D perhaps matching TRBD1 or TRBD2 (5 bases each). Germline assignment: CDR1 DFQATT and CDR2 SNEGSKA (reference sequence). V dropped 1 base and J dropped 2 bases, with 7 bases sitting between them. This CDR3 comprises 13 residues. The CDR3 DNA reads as TGCAGTGCTAGAGGGGACCTCACAGATACGCAGTATTTT. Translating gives CSARGDLTDTQYF.

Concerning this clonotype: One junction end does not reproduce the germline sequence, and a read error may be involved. The CDR3 nucleotides are TGTGCCTGGAGTCTCGGAAGATCCTATAATAAAAAACTGTTTTTT. Protein: CAWSLGRSYNKKLFF. V is TRBV30 and J is TRBJ1-4; D is unclear. The CDR3 has 15 residues. CDR1 and CDR2 from the germline V gene are GTSNPN and SVGIG (reference sequence).

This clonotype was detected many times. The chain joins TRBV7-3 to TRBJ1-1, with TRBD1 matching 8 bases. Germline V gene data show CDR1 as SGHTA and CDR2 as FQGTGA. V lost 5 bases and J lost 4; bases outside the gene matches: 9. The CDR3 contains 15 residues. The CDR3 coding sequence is TGTGCCAGCAGCCTAGCGACAGGGGTCGGCACTGAAGCTTTCTTT. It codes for CASSLATGVGTEAFF.

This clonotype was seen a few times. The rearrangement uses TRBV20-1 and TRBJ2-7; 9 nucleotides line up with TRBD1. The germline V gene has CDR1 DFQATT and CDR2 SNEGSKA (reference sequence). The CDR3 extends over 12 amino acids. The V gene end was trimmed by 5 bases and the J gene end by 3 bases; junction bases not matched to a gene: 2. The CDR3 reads CSAGGQGYEQYF. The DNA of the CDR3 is TGCAGTGCTGGGGGACAGGGCTACGAGCAGTACTTC.

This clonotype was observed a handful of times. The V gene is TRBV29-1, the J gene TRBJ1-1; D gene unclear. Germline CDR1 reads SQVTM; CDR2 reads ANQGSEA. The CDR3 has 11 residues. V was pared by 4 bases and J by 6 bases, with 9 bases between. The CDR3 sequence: CSVVTKSEAFF. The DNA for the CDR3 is TGCAGCGTTGTAACAAAATCTGAAGCTTTCTTT.

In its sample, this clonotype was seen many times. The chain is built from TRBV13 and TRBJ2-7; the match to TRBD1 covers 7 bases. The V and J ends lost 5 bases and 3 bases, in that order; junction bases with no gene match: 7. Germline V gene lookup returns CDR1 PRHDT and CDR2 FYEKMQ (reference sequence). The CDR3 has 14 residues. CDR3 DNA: TGTGCCAGCAGCCTCCGGACAGGATACTACGAGCAGTACTTC. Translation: CASSLRTGYYEQYF.

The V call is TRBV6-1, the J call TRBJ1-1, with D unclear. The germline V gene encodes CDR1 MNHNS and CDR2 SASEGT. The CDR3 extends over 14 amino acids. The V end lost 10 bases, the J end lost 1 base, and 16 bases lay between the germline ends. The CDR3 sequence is CANSWGRENTEAFF. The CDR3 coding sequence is TGTGCCAACTCTTGGGGTCGTGAGAACACTGAAGCTTTCTTT.

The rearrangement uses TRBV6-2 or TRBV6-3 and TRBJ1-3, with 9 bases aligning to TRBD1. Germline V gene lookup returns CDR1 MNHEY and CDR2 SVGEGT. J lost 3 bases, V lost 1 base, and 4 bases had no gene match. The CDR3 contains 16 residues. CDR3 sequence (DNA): TGTGCCAGCAGTTACTTTAAGACAGGGGGTGGAAACACCATATATTTT. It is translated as CASSYFKTGGGNTIYF.

The CDR3 sequence is CASAFGDTQYF. The CDR3 region has the DNA TGTGCCAGCGCCTTCGGGGATACGCAGTATTTT. This chain connects TRBV12-3 or TRBV12-4 to TRBJ2-3; no definite D call. V lost 8 bases and J lost 6, with 9 bases in between. This CDR3 is 11 amino acids long.

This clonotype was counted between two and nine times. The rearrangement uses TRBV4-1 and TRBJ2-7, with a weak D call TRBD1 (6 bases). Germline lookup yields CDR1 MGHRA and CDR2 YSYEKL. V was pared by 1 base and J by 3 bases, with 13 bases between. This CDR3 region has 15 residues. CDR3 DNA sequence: TGCGCCAGCAGCCAAGGCCGGTACAGGGACTACGAGCAGTACTTC. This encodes CASSQGRYRDYEQYF.

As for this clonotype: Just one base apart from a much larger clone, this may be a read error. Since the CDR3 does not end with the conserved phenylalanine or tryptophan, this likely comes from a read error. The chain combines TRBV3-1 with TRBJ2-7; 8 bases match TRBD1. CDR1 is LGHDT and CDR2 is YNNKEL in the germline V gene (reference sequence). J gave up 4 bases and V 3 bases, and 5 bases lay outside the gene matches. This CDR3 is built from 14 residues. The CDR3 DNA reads TGTGCCAGCAGCCAGGGCAGGGGGCGATACGAGCAGTACTCC. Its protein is CASSQGRGRYEQYS.

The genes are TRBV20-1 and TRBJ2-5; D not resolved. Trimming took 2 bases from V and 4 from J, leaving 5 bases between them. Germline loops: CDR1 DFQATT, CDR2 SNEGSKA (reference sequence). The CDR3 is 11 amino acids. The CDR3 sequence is CSARKGETQYF. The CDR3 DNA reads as TGCAGTGCTAGAAAAGGAGAGACCCAGTACTTC.

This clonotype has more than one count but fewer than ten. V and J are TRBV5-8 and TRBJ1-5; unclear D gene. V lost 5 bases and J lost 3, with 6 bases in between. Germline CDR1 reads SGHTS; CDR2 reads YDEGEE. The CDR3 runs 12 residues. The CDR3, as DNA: TGTGCCAGCAGTTGGGACAATCAGCCCCAGCATTTT. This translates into CASSWDNQPQHF. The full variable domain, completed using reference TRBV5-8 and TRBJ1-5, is EAGVTQSPTHLIKTRGQQATLRCSPISGHTSVYWYQQALGLGLQFLLWYDEGEERNRGNFPPRFSGRQFPNYSSELNVNALELEDSALYLCASSWDNQPQHFGDGTRLSIL.